This T cell receptor beta chain appears in the sequencing data of a study of blood T cell repertoires in COVID-19. Study context: In each case, the material was cDNA or gDNA derived from T cells, B-cell-depleted T cells, or PBMCs.

Libraries were prepared by immunoSEQ multiplex PCR; TCRdb keeps only in-frame clonotypes and omits some of them. The data show approximately 7,800 clones, more than 75% seen once. The CDR3 has 15 residues. Germline assignment: CDR1 MDHEN and CDR2 SYDVKM. The germline V and J ends were trimmed by 6 bases and 6 bases, with 20 bases remaining between them. Sequencing was done on a sample of peripheral blood. V gene TRBV28 combines with J gene TRBJ1-1; a possible D gene is TRBD1 (6 bases). The receptor's source is a woman aged 60-75 years with active COVID-19. The CDR3 DNA is TGTGCCAGCAGCCCGGGGGGACGGGGGGGCTCTGAAGCTTTCTTT. Protein product: CASSPGGRGGSEAFF. Variable domain in full (rest from reference TRBV28 and TRBJ1-1): DVKVTQSSRYLVKRTGEKVFLECVQDMDHENMFWYRQDPGLGLRLIYFSYDVKMKEKGDIPEGYSVSREKKERFSLILESASTNQTSMYLCASSPGGRGGSEAFFGQGTRLTVV.